This T cell receptor (beta chain) was sequenced in a study of radiotherapy plus CTLA-4 blockade in lung cancer. Findings and limits, study-wide: Radiotherapy was combined with ipilimumab, and tumor-derived TCR clones then expanded in blood. It was early blood T cell clone dynamics, with interferon-beta, that reportedly best predicted response.

For this clone: Its antigen is unidentified.

The data were produced by immunoSEQ multiplex PCR, yet TCRdb's version contains in-frame clones alone and is incomplete. The sample lists around 44,000 clones, 75% to 90% seen once, with 15% to 20% in the top ten. In germline, CDR1 is GTSNPN, CDR2 SVGIG (reference sequence). This CDR3 spans 14 amino acids. Trimming shortened V by 5 bases and J by 1 base, and 15 bases separated the two germline ends. Sequencing used peripheral blood, obtained from a patient treated with radiotherapy plus ipilimumab. The chain combines TRBV30 with TRBJ2-7; D is perhaps TRBD1 (6 bases). This receptor was taken from a human donor with non-small cell lung cancer that progressed on radiotherapy plus ipilimumab. Some clones in this sample may be carry-over from other donors' samples. The CDR3 loop is CAWRQAVYSYEQYF. The DNA of the CDR3 is TGTGCCTGGCGACAGGCAGTCTATTCCTACGAGCAGTACTTC.